This TCR beta chain is drawn from a study of cytomegalovirus exposure and HLA in healthy donors. General study results and limits: Later genetic work tied a missense DCLRE1C variant to beta-chain V and J trimming. A later analysis reportedly identified an Asian-associated ancestry cluster as carrying fewer N-insertions than the approximately 670-donor mean. Per a prior analysis, the majority of TCR beta V segments were productive roughly 90% or roughly 30% of the time. Listed as cytomegalovirus-associated were 164 TCR beta chains.

Amplification used 60 Vbeta primers and 13 Jbeta primers. Method: immunoSEQ multiplex PCR; TCRdb's copy keeps in-frame clones and lacks some. The sample lists approximately 140,000 clones; 60% to 80% were seen once. V lost 4 bases to trimming and J lost 5 bases; unmatched junction nucleotides: 12. Germline-derived CDR1 and CDR2 are SGHNT and YYREEE (reference sequence). CDR3 length equals 15 residues. Details on this clone: The antigen remains unidentified.

What was sequenced was PBMCs. This clonotype was sampled from a woman aged 55 to 70 in good health and CMV-seronegative. The chain couples TRBV5-4 to TRBJ2-7; 7 bases line up with TRBD2. The CDR3 protein is CASSPGGRGMNEQYF. The CDR3 region has the DNA TGTGCCAGCAGCCCCGGCGGGAGAGGGATGAACGAGCAGTACTTC.